This TCR beta chain was sequenced during a study of T cells in Graves' hyperthyroidism and ophthalmopathy. In this sample, this clonotype turned up many times. Its target is not known. CDR3 length: 13 amino acids. Trimming pared 3 bases from V and 4 bases from J, leaving 7 bases between. Study findings and constraints: A model of 13 V-J features distinguished ophthalmopathy from stable hyperthyroidism.

From RNA transcripts, TCR beta CDR3 regions were amplified. Using the HTBI primer set, a first-round RT-PCR was run on the TCR CDR3. TCRdb reprocessed the multiplex PCR reads with MiXCR, giving one entry per CDR3 protein. The sample lists 300,000 to 500,000 distinct CDR3 sequences, about 15% occurring once. The receptor was isolated from a woman aged 25 to 39 with Graves' hyperthyroidism. The sequencing sample was made of blood. J is TRBJ2-1 and V is TRBV12-3 or TRBV12-4; D is ambiguous. The CDR3 DNA reads as TGTGCCAGCAGTTTTGCCCTATACAATGAGCAGTTCTTC. It encodes CASSFALYNEQFF.